This T cell receptor (beta chain) originates from a study of control samples from healthy donors and cancer patients. Method: immunoSEQ multiplex PCR; TCRdb's copy keeps in-frame clones and lacks some. The data show 110,000 or so clones, approximately 90% seen once. The CDR3 has 17 residues. CDR1 LNHDA and CDR2 SQIVND come from the germline V gene (reference sequence). V lost 2 bases, J lost 4 bases, and 18 bases lay in between. Material for sequencing was blood. The receptor was isolated from a human donor in good health. The donor label of this sample is uncertain. The chain employs TRBV19 and TRBJ1-3, with a tentative D call TRBD1 (5 bases). CDR3 nucleotides: TGTGCCAGTAGTATACGGGGCCTGACAGACGCGGGAAACACCATATATTTT. As protein: CASSIRGLTDAGNTIYF.